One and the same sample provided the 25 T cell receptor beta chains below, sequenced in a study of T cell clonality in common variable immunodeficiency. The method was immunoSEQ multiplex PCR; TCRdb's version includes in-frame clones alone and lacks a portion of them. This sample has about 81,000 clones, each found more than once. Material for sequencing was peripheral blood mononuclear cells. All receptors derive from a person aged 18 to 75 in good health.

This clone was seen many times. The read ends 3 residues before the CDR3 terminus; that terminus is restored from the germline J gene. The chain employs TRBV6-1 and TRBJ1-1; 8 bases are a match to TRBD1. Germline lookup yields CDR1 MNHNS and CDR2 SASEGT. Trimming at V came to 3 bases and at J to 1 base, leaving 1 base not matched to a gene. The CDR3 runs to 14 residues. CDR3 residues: CASSDRGRNTEAFF. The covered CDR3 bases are TGTGCCAGCAGTGACAGGGGGCGGAACACTGAA.

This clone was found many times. CDR3 loop: CASSLRGTGGNTEAFF. The sequenced part of the CDR3 DNA is TGTGCCAGCAGCTTAAGAGGGACAGGGGGGAACACTGAA. V is TRBV7-3 and J is TRBJ1-1; TRBD1 matches at 11 bases. The CDR3 is cut off 3 residues early in the read; its end comes from the germline J gene. Germline V CDR1 and CDR2: SGHTA, FQGTGA. J lost 1 base, V lost 1 base, and 2 bases had no gene match. The CDR3 extends over 16 amino acids.

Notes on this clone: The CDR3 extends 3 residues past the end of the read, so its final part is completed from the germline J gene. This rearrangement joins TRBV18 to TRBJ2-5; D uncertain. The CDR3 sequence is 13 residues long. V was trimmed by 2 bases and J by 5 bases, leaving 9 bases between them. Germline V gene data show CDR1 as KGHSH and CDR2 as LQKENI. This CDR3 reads CASSPFGHETQYF. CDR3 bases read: TGTGCCAGCTCACCATTTGGCCACGAGACC.

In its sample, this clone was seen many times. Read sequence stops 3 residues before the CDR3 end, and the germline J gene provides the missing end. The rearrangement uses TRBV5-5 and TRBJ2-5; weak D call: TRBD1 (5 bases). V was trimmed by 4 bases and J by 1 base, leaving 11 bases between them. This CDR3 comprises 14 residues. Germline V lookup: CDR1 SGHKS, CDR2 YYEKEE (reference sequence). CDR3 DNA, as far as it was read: TGTGCCAGCAGCGCTCAGGGCCTCCAAGAGACC. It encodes CASSAQGLQET. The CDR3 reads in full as CASSAQGLQETQYF.

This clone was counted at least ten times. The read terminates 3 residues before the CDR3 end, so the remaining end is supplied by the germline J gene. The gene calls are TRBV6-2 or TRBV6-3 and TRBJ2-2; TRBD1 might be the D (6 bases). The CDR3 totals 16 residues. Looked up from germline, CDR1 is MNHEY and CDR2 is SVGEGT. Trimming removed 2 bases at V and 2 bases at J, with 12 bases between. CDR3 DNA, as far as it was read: TGTGCCAGCAGTTACGGGGGCAGGGGAAACACCGGGGAG. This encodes CASSYGGRGNTGE. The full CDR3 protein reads CASSYGGRGNTGELFF.

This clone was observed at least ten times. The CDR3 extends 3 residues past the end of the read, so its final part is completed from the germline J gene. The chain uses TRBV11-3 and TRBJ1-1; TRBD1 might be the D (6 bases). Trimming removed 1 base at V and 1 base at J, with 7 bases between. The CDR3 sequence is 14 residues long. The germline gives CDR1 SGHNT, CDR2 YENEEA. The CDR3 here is CASSLGRGNTEAFF. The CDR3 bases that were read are TGTGCCAGCAGCTTAGGCAGGGGGAACACTGAA.

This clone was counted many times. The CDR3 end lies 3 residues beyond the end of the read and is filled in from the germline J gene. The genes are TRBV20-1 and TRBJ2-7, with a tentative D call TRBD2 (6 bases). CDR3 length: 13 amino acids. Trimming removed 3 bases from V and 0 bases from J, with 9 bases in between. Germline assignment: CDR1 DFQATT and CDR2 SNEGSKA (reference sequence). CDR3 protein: CSASGLFSYEQYF. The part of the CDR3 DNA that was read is TGCAGTGCTAGCGGACTATTCTCCTACGAG.

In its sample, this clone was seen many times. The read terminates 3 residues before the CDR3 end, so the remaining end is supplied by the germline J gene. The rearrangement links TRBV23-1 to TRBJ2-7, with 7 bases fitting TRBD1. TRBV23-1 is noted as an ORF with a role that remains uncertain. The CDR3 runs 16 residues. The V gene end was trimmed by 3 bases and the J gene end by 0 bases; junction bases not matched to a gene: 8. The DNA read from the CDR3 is TGCGCCAGCAGTCATTCTTACAGGGGTAGCTCCTACGAG. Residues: CASSHSYRGSSYE. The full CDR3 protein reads CASSHSYRGSSYEQYF.

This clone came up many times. This CDR3 is CASSLAGNYNEQFF. The sequenced part of the CDR3 DNA is TGTGCCAGCAGCTTAGCGGGGAATTACAATGAG. V is TRBV11-2 and J is TRBJ2-1; D is perhaps TRBD2 (5 bases). The read halts 3 residues ahead of the CDR3 end, with the missing end drawn from the germline J gene. The length of the CDR3 is 14 residues. V was pared by 1 base and J by 4 bases, with 8 bases between. Germline CDR1 is SGHAT and CDR2 is FQNNGV.

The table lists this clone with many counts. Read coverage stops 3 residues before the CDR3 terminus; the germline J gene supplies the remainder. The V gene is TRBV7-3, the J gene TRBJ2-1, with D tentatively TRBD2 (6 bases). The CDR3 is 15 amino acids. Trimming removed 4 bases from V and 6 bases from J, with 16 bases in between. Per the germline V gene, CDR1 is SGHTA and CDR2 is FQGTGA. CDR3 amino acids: CASSSLSAGINEQFF. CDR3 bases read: TGTGCCAGCAGCTCCCTTTCAGCGGGTATCAATGAG.

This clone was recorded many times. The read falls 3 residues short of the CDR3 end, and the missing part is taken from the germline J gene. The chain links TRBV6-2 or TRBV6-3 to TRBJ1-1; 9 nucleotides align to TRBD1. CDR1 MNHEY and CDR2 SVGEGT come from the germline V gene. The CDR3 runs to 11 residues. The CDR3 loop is CASSRTGVAFF. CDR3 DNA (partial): TGTGCCAGCAGTCGGACAGGGGTT.

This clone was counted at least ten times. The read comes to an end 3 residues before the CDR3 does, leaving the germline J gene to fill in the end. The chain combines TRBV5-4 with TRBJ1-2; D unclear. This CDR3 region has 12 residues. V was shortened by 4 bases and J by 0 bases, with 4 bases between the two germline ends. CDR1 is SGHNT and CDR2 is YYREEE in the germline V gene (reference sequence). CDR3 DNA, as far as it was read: TGTGCCAGCAGCAACTCTAACTATGGC. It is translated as CASSNSNYG. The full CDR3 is CASSNSNYGYTF.

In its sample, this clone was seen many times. The CDR3 DNA, read in part, is TGTGCCTGGAGTGTGCAGGGGGTCGGTGGC. Protein sequence: CAWSVQGVGG. The whole CDR3 protein is CAWSVQGVGGYTF. The chain recombines TRBV30 with TRBJ1-2; TRBD1 matches 7 bases. The CDR3 is cut off 3 residues early in the read; its end comes from the germline J gene. From germline, CDR1 is GTSNPN and CDR2 SVGIG (reference sequence). This CDR3 contains 13 residues. Unmatched junction bases numbered 5, after V lost 0 bases and J lost 7 bases. Variable domain in full (rest from reference TRBV30 and TRBJ1-2): SQTIHQWPATLVQPVGSPLSLECTVEGTSNPNLYWYRQAAGRGLQLLFYSVGIGQISSEVPQNLSASRPQDRQFILSSKKLLLSDSGFYLCAWSVQGVGGYTFGSGTRLTVV.

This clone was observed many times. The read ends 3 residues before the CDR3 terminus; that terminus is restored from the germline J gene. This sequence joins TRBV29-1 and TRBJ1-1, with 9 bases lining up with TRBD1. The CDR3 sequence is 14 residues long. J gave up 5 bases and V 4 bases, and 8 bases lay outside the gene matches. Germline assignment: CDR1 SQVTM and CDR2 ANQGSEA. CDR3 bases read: TGCAGCGTTGCCCATACAGGGGGCCAGACTGAA. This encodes CSVAHTGGQTE. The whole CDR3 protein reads CSVAHTGGQTEAFF.

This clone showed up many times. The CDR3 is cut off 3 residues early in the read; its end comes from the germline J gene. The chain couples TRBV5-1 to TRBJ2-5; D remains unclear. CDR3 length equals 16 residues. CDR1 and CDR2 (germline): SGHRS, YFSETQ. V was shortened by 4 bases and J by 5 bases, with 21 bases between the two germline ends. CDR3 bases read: TGCGCCAGCAGCCCCGTGGGCTTGAGGCCTGGGGAGACC. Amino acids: CASSPVGLRPGET. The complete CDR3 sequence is CASSPVGLRPGETQYF.

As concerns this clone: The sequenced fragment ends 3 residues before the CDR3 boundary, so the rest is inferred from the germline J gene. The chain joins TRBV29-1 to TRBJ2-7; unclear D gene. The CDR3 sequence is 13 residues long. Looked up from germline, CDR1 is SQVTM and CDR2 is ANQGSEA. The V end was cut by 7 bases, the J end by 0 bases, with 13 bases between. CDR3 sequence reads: CSARLESSYEQYF. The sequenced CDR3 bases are TGCAGCGCCCGACTGGAGAGCTCCTACGAG.

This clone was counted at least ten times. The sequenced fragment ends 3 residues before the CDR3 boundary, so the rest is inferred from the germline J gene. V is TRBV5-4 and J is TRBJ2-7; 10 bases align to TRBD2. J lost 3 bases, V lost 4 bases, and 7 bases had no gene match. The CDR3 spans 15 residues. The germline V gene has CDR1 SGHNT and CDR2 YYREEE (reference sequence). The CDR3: CASSPGLAGVYEQYF. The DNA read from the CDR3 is TGTGCCAGCAGCCCTGGGCTAGCGGGAGTCTACGAG.

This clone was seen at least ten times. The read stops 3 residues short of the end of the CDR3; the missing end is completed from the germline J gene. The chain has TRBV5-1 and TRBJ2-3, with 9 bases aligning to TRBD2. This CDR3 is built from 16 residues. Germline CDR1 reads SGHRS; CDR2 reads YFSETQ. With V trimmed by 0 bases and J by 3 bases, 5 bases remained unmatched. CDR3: CASSLGSGSRTDTQYF. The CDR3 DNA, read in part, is TGCGCCAGCAGCTTGGGTAGCGGGAGTCGAACAGATACG.

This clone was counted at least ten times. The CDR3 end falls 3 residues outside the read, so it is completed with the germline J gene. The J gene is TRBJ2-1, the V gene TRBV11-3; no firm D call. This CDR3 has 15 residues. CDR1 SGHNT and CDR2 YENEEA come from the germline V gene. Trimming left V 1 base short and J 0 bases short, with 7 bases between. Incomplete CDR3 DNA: TGTGCCAGCAGCTTAGCGGGTCCCTCCTACAATGAG. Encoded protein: CASSLAGPSYNE. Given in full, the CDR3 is CASSLAGPSYNEQFF.

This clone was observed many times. The CDR3 is CSASTGIDSPLHF. The sequenced CDR3 bases are TGCAGTGCCTCGACAGGGATTGATTCACCC. The rearrangement joins TRBV20-1 to TRBJ1-6; 7 positions match TRBD1. The read is 3 residues too short to cover the CDR3 end, so that end is filled in from the germline J gene. The trim removed 6 bases at V and 8 bases at J, leaving 7 bases unmatched. This CDR3 is built from 13 residues. The germline V gene encodes CDR1 DFQATT and CDR2 SNEGSKA (reference sequence).

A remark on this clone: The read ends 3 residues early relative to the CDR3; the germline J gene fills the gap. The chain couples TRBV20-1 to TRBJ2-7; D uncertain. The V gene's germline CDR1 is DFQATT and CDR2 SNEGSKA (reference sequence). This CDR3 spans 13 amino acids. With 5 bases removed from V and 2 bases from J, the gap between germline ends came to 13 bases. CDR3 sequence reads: CSAGPAVTYEQYF. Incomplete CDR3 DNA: TGCAGTGCTGGCCCTGCGGTGACCTACGAG.

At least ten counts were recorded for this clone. The DNA read from the CDR3 is TGCAGTGCTGACCCGGGACTAGCGTTGGACGAG. Its translation: CSADPGLALDE. The entire CDR3 protein is CSADPGLALDEQYF. The chain links TRBV20-1 to TRBJ2-7, with 10 nucleotides matching TRBD2. The missing CDR3 end, 3 residues past where the read stops, is filled in from the germline J gene. Germline V lookup: CDR1 DFQATT, CDR2 SNEGSKA (reference sequence). After removal of 5 bases from V and 5 bases from J, the junction contained 9 bases not matched to a gene. This CDR3 is 14 amino acids long.

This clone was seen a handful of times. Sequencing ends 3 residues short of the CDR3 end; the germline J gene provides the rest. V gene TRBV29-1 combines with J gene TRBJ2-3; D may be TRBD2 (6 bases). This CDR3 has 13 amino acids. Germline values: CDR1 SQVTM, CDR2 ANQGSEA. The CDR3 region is CSVGDLFKETQYF. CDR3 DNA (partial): TGCAGCGTGGGGGACTTATTTAAAGAGACG.

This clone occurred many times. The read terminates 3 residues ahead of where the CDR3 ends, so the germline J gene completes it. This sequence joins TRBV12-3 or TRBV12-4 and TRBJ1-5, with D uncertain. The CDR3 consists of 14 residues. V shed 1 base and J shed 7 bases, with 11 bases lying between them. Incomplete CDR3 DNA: TGTGCCAGCAGTTTAGAGGGCAGTAGGCAGCCC. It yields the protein CASSLEGSRQP. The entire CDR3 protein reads CASSLEGSRQPQHF.

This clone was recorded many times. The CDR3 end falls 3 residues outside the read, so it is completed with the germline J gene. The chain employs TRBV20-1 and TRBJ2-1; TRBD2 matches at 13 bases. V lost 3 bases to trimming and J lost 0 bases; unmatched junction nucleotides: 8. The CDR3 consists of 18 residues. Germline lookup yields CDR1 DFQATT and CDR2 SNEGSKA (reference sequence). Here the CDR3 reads CSARGTSGKLSSYNEQFF. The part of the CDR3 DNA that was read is TGCAGTGCTAGGGGGACTAGCGGGAAACTGAGCTCCTACAATGAG.